The clone carrying this TCR beta chain showed up many times. What it binds is not known. These data come from a study of T-cell memory formation after mild COVID-19. Study background: TCR clusters mostly belonged to single donors. Study-level points and caveats: Detection of some responders pre-infection suggested pre-existing cross-reactive memory T cells participated. CD4+ contracting clones lay mainly in CM and EM, CD8+ ones in EMRA.

TCR alpha and TCR beta cDNA libraries with sample barcodes and UMIs came from 5'RACE using constant-segment primers. Each CDR3 protein gets one entry after TCRdb re-called the 5' RACE reads with MiXCR. The sample lists approximately 250,000 distinct CDR3 sequences, roughly a sixth occurring once. The receptor's source is a man between 18 and 29 years old who had mild COVID-19 (a few samples of this study predate the infection). Cell type and time point are not known. Source material: PBMCs or a T cell subset sorted from them (not recorded which).

CDR3 coding DNA: TGTGCCAGCAGCCCCGGGACAGGGGCCTACGAGCAGTACGTC. It specifies CASSPGTGAYEQYV. The chain links TRBV5-1 to TRBJ2-7; 10 bases are shared with TRBD1. The CDR3 consists of 14 residues. Germline V CDR1 and CDR2: SGHRS, YFSETQ.